This entry features one T cell receptor (beta chain) sequence. It was with 60 Vbeta and 13 Jbeta primers that the PCR ran. Measured with immunoSEQ multiplex PCR; TCRdb has only the in-frame clones, and not every one. Here the sample spans 150,000 to 200,000 clones, around 82% being singletons. After removal of 4 bases from V and 0 bases from J, the junction contained 8 bases not matched to a gene. This CDR3 contains 16 residues. Germline V gene data show CDR1 as SGHNT and CDR2 as YYREEE (reference sequence). The data stem from a study of cytomegalovirus exposure and HLA in healthy donors. This clonotype was obtained from a woman in her 30s in good health and CMV-seropositive. The rearrangement joins TRBV5-4 to TRBJ2-3; TRBD1 matches 7 bases. Sequencing input: PBMCs. The CDR3 reads CASSDDRAASTDTQYF. As DNA, the CDR3 is TGTGCCAGCAGCGACGACAGGGCGGCTAGCACAGATACGCAGTATTTT.